This TCR beta chain was observed in a study of shared T cell receptors in the human thymus. Sequencing was performed with immunoSEQ multiplex PCR; in TCRdb, only in-frame clones are kept and a portion is missing. Of 500,000 to 850,000 clones listed, around 87% are singletons. The germline CDR1 and CDR2 sequences are MNHEY and SMNVEV (reference sequence). After removal of 2 bases from V and 9 bases from J, the junction contained 7 bases not matched to a gene. The CDR3 has 14 residues. These sequences were also reported in another study, on human thymus T cells. As that study records: During corrective heart surgery, resections were taken, and the thymus tissue came from them. Related research described strongly overlapping thymic repertoires in unrelated people.

V and J are TRBV27 and TRBJ2-1, with 7 bases fitting TRBD2. The sequenced material came from thymocytes. This clonotype was obtained from a boy in the first two years of life with a congenital heart defect. The CDR3 nucleotides read TGTGCCAGCAGTTTACCATCACTAGCGACTGAGCAGTTCTTC. Translated, it gives CASSLPSLATEQFF.